This T cell receptor beta chain was obtained from a study of beta chain features in type 1 diabetes. Of the isolated RNA, all was reverse transcribed, and so the sequenced material was expressed TCRB transcripts. Samples of naive, central memory and regulatory T cells yielded a mean of around 3.8 million reads. Produced via immunoSEQ multiplex PCR; TCRdb's table is partial and in-frame only. There are hundreds of thousands of clones in the sample; approximately 10% occur only once, and approximately 0.045% lies in the top ten. The germline CDR1 and CDR2 sequences are LGHNA and YNFKEQ. There are 14 residues in the CDR3. Trimming at V came to 6 bases and at J to 5 bases, leaving 4 bases not matched to a gene. This clone is a singleton in its sample. Its cognate antigen is unknown. General study results and limits: Possibly, sequencing cDNA over-represented cells that had high TCR expression levels.

Sequenced: naive CD4+ T cells from blood. This clonotype was sampled from a woman younger than 30 in good health. The gene calls are TRBV4-2 and TRBJ2-7, with TRBD2 identical over 13 bases. CDR3 nucleotide sequence: TGTGCCAGCAGACGGACTAGCGGGAGTGACGAGCAGTACTTC. Protein sequence: CASRRTSGSDEQYF.